These T cell receptor beta chains were read from a single sample in a study of shared clonotypes between healthy human individuals. Clones were sequenced by immunoSEQ multiplex PCR, and TCRdb holds only the in-frame ones, with some missing. The table has 2 million to 2.5 million clones, 85% to 95% seen once. Sequenced: naive CD8+ T cells sorted from blood. Source of these receptors: a man aged 18 to 29 in good health. The conserved cysteine and the conserved F or W are not part of the CDR3 here.

j_call v_call cdr3_aa
TRBJ2-1 TRBV27 ASSLGSTTAQVYEQF
TRBJ2-4 TRBV2 ASSPGRGRLGPRAKNIQY
TRBJ2-1 TRBV4-1 ASSQEWDEQF
TRBJ2-7 TRBV5-6 ASSWGLAESSYEQY
TRBJ2-7 TRBV5-6 ASTSLGGLYEQY
TRBJ1-2 TRBV7-9 ASSVPLTEHHGYT
TRBJ2-1 TRBV6-5 ASTASGVYNEQF
TRBJ2-5 TRBV10-3 AIGLREETQY
TRBJ2-7 TRBV6-1 ASSEMGTAYEQY
TRBJ1-5 TRBV30 AWSLGDNSNQPQH
TRBJ2-1 TRBV27 ASSPSGGGDNEQF
TRBJ1-2 TRBV29-1 SVDSGSYGYT
TRBJ2-7 TRBV7-2 ASSLLGGTPYEQY
TRBJ1-3 TRBV5-4 ASSFLTGNTIY
TRBJ2-7 TRBV27 ASSFGGASYEQY
TRBJ2-7 TRBV5-1 ASSLEGGVDEQY
TRBJ2-7 TRBV7-9 ASSSPLGYEQY
TRBJ2-1 TRBV2 ASSEGVAGPLNEQF
TRBJ1-2 TRBV9 ASSVYGGASGYT
TRBJ2-3 TRBV10-3 AISVEGGGKDTQY
TRBJ1-6 TRBV4-1 ASSQEAGANSPLH
TRBJ2-5 TRBV9 ASSVEATGAYQETQY
TRBJ2-1 TRBV4-3 ASSQGTDTYNEQF
TRBJ2-3 TRBV6-1 ASSEVEGPGQNTDTQY
TRBJ1-6 TRBV7-8 ASSTAGAESPLH
TRBJ1-2 TRBV6-6 ASSYSMGSPDGYT
TRBJ1-6 TRBV28 ASSLDRGSPLH
TRBJ1-1 TRBV27 ASSGSTTLTEAF
TRBJ2-7 TRBV4-1 ASSPRRDYEQY
TRBJ2-2 TRBV7-8 ASSLELNTGELF
TRBJ2-7 TRBV4-1 ASTFSDRGSYEQY
TRBJ2-7 TRBV27 ASSLGLLLTYEQY
TRBJ2-1 TRBV10-2 ASSRIPGLAVDEQF
TRBJ2-7 TRBV5-8 ASPLGFSYEQY
TRBJ2-7 TRBV6-1 ASSEGPTYEQY
TRBJ2-7 TRBV7-9 ASSLGAYEQY
TRBJ2-5 TRBV11-3 ASSLRAPGEGTQY
TRBJ1-5 TRBV7-6 ASSLAGGGNQPQH
TRBJ2-1 TRBV4-1 ASSQDTGAYNEQF
TRBJ1-6 TRBV6-5 ASSLDPGGNSPLH
TRBJ2-2 TRBV4-3 ASSRERVGTGELF